The rows below give T cell receptor beta chains drawn from one sample of a study of blood T cell repertoires in COVID-19. Measured with immunoSEQ multiplex PCR; TCRdb has only the in-frame clones, and not every one. The data show about 100,000 clones, with about 90% seen just once and about 7.4% held by the top ten. The sample consisted of peripheral blood. The source is a man under 40 in a cohort sampled during active COVID-19. Both conserved end residues are part of each CDR3. The order of the fields is clone size, J gene, D gene, V gene, CDR3 DNA, CDR3 protein. The D gene is left open where the match is weak. Size values are once, few and many counts, or a class for expanded clones, and some rows have none.

>-|TRBJ2-7|TRBD1|TRBV15
TGTGCCACCAGTCCCAGGACAGGGCAATCCTACGAGCAGTACTTC
CATSPRTGQSYEQYF
>-|TRBJ2-2|TRBD1|TRBV19
TGTGCCAGTAGTCAACCGGGACAGGGGGCCGGGGAGCTGTTTTTT
CASSQPGQGAGELFF
>-|TRBJ1-5|-|TRBV6-5
TGTGCCAGCAGTTCCGGACAGACGTCTTTGAATCAGCCCCAGCATTTT
CASSSGQTSLNQPQHF
>few|TRBJ1-1|TRBD1|TRBV4-1
TGCGCCAGCAGCCTGGACAGGGCTACTGAAGCTTTCTTT
CASSLDRATEAFF
>-|TRBJ1-2|-|TRBV6-5
TGTGCCAGCAGAGGGGATAAATTGAGCGCGCATGGCTACACCTTC
CASRGDKLSAHGYTF
>few|TRBJ2-7|-|TRBV7-9
TGTGCCAGCAGCTTAGGCGGCGACGAGCAGTACTTC
CASSLGGDEQYF
>-|TRBJ2-7|TRBD2|TRBV19
TGTGCCAGTAGTATCGGACTAGCGGGGGAGCAGTACTTC
CASSIGLAGEQYF
>few|TRBJ1-5|-|TRBV12-5
TGTGCTAGTGGGGGAGGCAATCAGCCCCAGCATTTT
CASGGGNQPQHF
>-|TRBJ1-3|TRBD1|TRBV19
TGTGCCAGCTCCGGGACAGGGGGAATATCTGGAAACACCATATATTTT
CASSGTGGISGNTIYF
>-|TRBJ2-5|TRBD2|TRBV30
TGTGCCTGGAGGTTGGGGGGGACCCAAGAGACCCAGTACTTC
CAWRLGGTQETQYF
>once|TRBJ2-3|-|TRBV2
TGTGCCAGCAGTGTACAGGGTTTTCGCACAGATACGCAGTATTTT
CASSVQGFRTDTQYF
>-|TRBJ2-1|-|TRBV7-2
TGTGCCAGCAGCTTTCCCGGGACCTACAATGAGCAGTTCTTC
CASSFPGTYNEQFF
>-|TRBJ2-7|TRBD2|TRBV13
TGTGCCAGCAGCTTAGGCGGGAGGGGGAGCGGCTACGAGCAGTACTTC
CASSLGGRGSGYEQYF
>-|TRBJ2-3|-|TRBV5-4
TGTGCCAGCACCCGGGACTCCCAAAGCACAGATACGCAGTATTTT
CASTRDSQSTDTQYF
>-|TRBJ1-3|-|TRBV9
TGTGCCAGCAGCGTAGAAGGGGGGGGACGCCCCGGGAACACCATATATTTT
CASSVEGGGRPGNTIYF
>-|TRBJ2-1|TRBD1|TRBV2
TGTGCCAGCAGTGAATTAGAGACAGGGGTCCATGAGCAGTTCTTC
CASSELETGVHEQFF
>-|TRBJ2-7|-|TRBV28
TGTGCCAGCAGTCGGGCAGGGTTGCACGAGCAGTACTTC
CASSRAGLHEQYF
>once|TRBJ2-7|TRBD1|TRBV6-5
TGTGCCAGCAGTTACTCGATTCAGGGGGCCTACGAGCAGTACTTC
CASSYSIQGAYEQYF
>-|TRBJ2-1|TRBD1|TRBV5-1
TGCGCCAGCAGCCTCGGGACAGCCTCCTACAATGAGCAGTTCTTC
CASSLGTASYNEQFF
>-|TRBJ2-3|TRBD1|TRBV18
TGTGCCAGCTCACAACAGACAGGGAGCAGCGATACGCAGTATTTT
CASSQQTGSSDTQYF
>-|TRBJ2-2|-|TRBV2
TGTGCCAGCAGTGAATTTAGCGGATCGAACACCGGGGAGCTGTTTTTT
CASSEFSGSNTGELFF
>-|TRBJ2-6|TRBD2|TRBV19
TGTGCCAGTAGTACGCCTCCGGGACTAGCGGCTAATGGGGCCAACGTCCTGACTTTC
CASSTPPGLAANGANVLTF
>-|TRBJ2-1|-|TRBV5-5
TGTGCCAGCAGCTTGTTTTCGAATGAGCAGTTCTTC
CASSLFSNEQFF
>once|TRBJ2-3|TRBD2|TRBV7-8
TGTGCCAGCAGCTTAGATACAGCGGGGGGATCGGCAGATACGCAGTATTTT
CASSLDTAGGSADTQYF
>-|TRBJ2-3|TRBD2|TRBV5-1
TGCGCCAGCAGCTTGGCGTCCAGCGGGGCTACCACAGATACGCAGTATTTT
CASSLASSGATTDTQYF
>few|TRBJ2-7|TRBD1|TRBV29-1
TGCAGCGTCAACCAGGGGGCCTACGAGCAGTACTTC
CSVNQGAYEQYF
>-|TRBJ2-3|-|TRBV5-1
TGCGCCAGCAGCTTGCGGGGGTTGCGGGGAGATACGCAGTATTTT
CASSLRGLRGDTQYF
>-|TRBJ1-5|-|TRBV28
TGTGCCAGCAGTCTACTCGGGGGTAATAGCAATCAGCCCCAGCATTTT
CASSLLGGNSNQPQHF
>-|TRBJ2-3|-|TRBV4-2
TGTGCCAGCAGACAGCGAGGGGGGGGAGACCAAGATACGCAGTATTTT
CASRQRGGGDQDTQYF
>-|TRBJ2-2|TRBD1|TRBV5-1
TGCGCCAGCAGCGAGACAGGGGGCCTGGGCACCGGGGAGCTGTTTTTT
CASSETGGLGTGELFF
>-|TRBJ2-3|TRBD1|TRBV19
TGTGCCACCGCGACAGGGTATAGCGCAGATACGCAGTATTTT
CATATGYSADTQYF
>few|TRBJ1-1|TRBD1|TRBV11-1
TGTGCCAGCAGCTTAGCCCGGGACAGTCGAGCTTTCTTT
CASSLARDSRAFF
>-|TRBJ1-2|-|TRBV6-1
TGTGCCAGCAGTGAAGTGGCCTTTAACTATGGCTACACCTTC
CASSEVAFNYGYTF
>-|TRBJ2-2|TRBD1|TRBV30
TGTGCCTTCCGGGACAGGGTTATTAGGACCGGGGAGCTGTTTTTT
CAFRDRVIRTGELFF
>few|TRBJ2-3|TRBD1|TRBV27
TGTGCCAGCAGTTTATCGGGGACAGCTAGCACAGATACGCAGTATTTT
CASSLSGTASTDTQYF
>-|TRBJ2-3|-|TRBV7-8
TGTGCCAGCAGCTTAGCGGCGTCGCTCGGGACAGATACGCAGTATTTT
CASSLAASLGTDTQYF
>-|TRBJ1-1|-|TRBV6-1
TGTGCCAGCAGTGACCGACAGAGAGGGAACACTGAAGCTTTCTTT
CASSDRQRGNTEAFF
>-|TRBJ1-2|TRBD1|TRBV19
TGTGCCAGTAGTATTACCGCCAGGGGGGCTCATGGCTACACCTTC
CASSITARGAHGYTF
>-|TRBJ2-1|TRBD2|TRBV27
TGTGCCAGCAGTTTCACAGCGGGGGGCGAGCAGTTCTTC
CASSFTAGGEQFF
>-|TRBJ2-2|TRBD2|TRBV4-3
TGCGCCAGCAGCGCCAGCGGGGGAAGGACCGGGGAGCTGTTTTTT
CASSASGGRTGELFF
>-|TRBJ1-4|TRBD1|TRBV5-4
TGTGCCAGCAGCTTTCTCGACAGGGCAAGGGGTGAAAAACTGTTTTTT
CASSFLDRARGEKLFF
>-|TRBJ1-1|TRBD1|TRBV5-8
TGTGCCAGCAGCTACCTGGACAGGGAGGAGACTGAAGCTTTCTTT
CASSYLDREETEAFF